These 14 T cell receptor beta chains were all obtained from the same sample, sequenced in a study of CD8 T cells in ankylosing spondylitis (dated by TCRdb to between 2016 and 2019). The protocol used for the library was 5' RACE. TCRdb records Illumina HiSeq 2500 as the sequencer. The public reads were run again by TCRdb, first through fastp at Q25 and then through MiXCR, and only productive beta chains were kept. Every CDR3 protein is listed once, alongside the most common genes and DNA of its rows. Recorded for this sample are about 250,000 distinct CDR3 sequences; roughly a tenth of them occurred a single time. The ten largest clones take up around 3% of the sample. Material: blood, either unsorted or a sorted T cell fraction (not recorded which). The receptors originated from a male donor with ankylosing spondylitis or in good health (not recorded which).

The sample holds many counts of this clonotype. The chain links TRBV6-5 to TRBJ2-3; D is unresolved. The CDR3 sequence is 15 residues long. Germline V CDR1 and CDR2: MNHEY, SVGAGI. V shed 0 bases and J shed 2 bases, with 9 bases lying between them. This CDR3 is CASSYSGQNTDTQYF. The CDR3 DNA reads as TGTGCCAGCAGTTACTCCGGGCAGAACACAGATACGCAGTATTTT.

This clonotype was detected ten times or more. The chain recombines TRBV20-1 with TRBJ1-6, with D uncertain. The V end was cut by 0 bases, the J end by 5 bases, with 11 bases between. Germline values: CDR1 DFQATT, CDR2 SNEGSKA (reference sequence). The CDR3 has 15 amino acids. In DNA form, the CDR3 reads TGCAGTGCTAGAGATAGGACCTTAGATAATTCACCCCTCCACTTT. Its translation: CSARDRTLDNSPLHF.

In its sample, this clonotype was seen many times. The rearrangement uses TRBV30 and TRBJ2-1, with D possibly matching TRBD2 (5 bases). In germline, CDR1 is GTSNPN, CDR2 SVGIG (reference sequence). The V and J ends lost 5 bases and 3 bases respectively, with 14 bases between them. This CDR3 is 14 amino acids long. The CDR3, as DNA: TGTGCCTGGGCCCGGGGTGGACTCTACAATGAGCAGTTCTTC. It codes for CAWARGGLYNEQFF.

This clonotype has a count of ten or more. The J gene is TRBJ2-5, the V gene TRBV6-1, with 9 bases identical to TRBD2. The CDR3 covers 14 residues. With 6 bases clipped from V and 0 bases from J, the junction kept 2 bases outside the gene matches. Germline V gene data show CDR1 as MNHNS and CDR2 as SASEGT. The CDR3 nucleotides are TGTGCCAGCAGCCCTAGCGGGGACCAAGAGACCCAGTACTTC. This encodes CASSPSGDQETQYF.

This clonotype was picked up many times. The CDR3 reads CSAWTSGGATKNIQYF. The DNA of the CDR3 is TGCAGTGCCTGGACTAGCGGGGGGGCGACCAAAAACATTCAGTACTTC. The chain employs TRBV20-1 and TRBJ2-4; 15 nucleotides align to TRBD2. The germline CDR1 and CDR2 sequences are DFQATT and SNEGSKA (reference sequence). CDR3 length: 16 amino acids. After removal of 6 bases from V and 2 bases from J, the junction contained 5 bases not matched to a gene.

This clonotype was counted ten times or more. The chain employs TRBV10-3 and TRBJ1-1; weak D call: TRBD1 (5 bases). The CDR3 is made up of 13 amino acids. V was trimmed by 6 bases and J by 0 bases, leaving 8 bases between them. Germline V gives CDR1 ENHRY, CDR2 SYGVKD. CDR3 protein: CAIRRGMNTEAFF. As DNA, the CDR3 is TGTGCCATCAGGCGGGGGATGAACACTGAAGCTTTCTTT.

The chain couples TRBV2 to TRBJ1-5; D might be TRBD1 (6 bases). The V and J ends lost 4 bases and 11 bases respectively, with 12 bases between them. CDR1 SNHLY and CDR2 FYNNEI come from the germline V gene. The CDR3 covers 12 residues. Written as DNA, the CDR3 is TGTGCCAGCAGTGGGGACAAAGGGACCCAGCATTTT. Protein sequence: CASSGDKGTQHF.

This clonotype was counted ten times or more. The gene calls are TRBV4-1 and TRBJ2-3; D possibly corresponds to TRBD1 (6 bases). The V and J ends lost 0 bases and 4 bases respectively, with 11 bases between them. This CDR3 has 15 residues. Germline V CDR1 and CDR2: MGHRA, YSYEKL. The CDR3 sequence: CASSQEGGGADTQYF. Written as DNA, the CDR3 is TGCGCCAGCAGCCAAGAAGGGGGTGGGGCAGATACGCAGTATTTT.

This clonotype was recorded a few times. V and J are TRBV20-1 and TRBJ2-2, with D tentatively TRBD2 (5 bases). CDR3 length: 16 amino acids. Per the germline V gene, CDR1 is DFQATT and CDR2 is SNEGSKA (reference sequence). Trimming took 1 base from V and 6 from J, leaving 18 bases between them. The chain's CDR3 is CSARVGLPRLAGELFF. CDR3 sequence (DNA): TGCAGTGCTAGAGTCGGACTGCCGAGATTAGCCGGGGAGCTGTTTTTT.

This clonotype was detected many times. The chain is built from TRBV5-1 and TRBJ1-1; 7 bases are a match to TRBD1. Trimming took 6 bases from V and 5 from J; bases not matched to a gene: 13. The CDR3 is 15 amino acids. Germline CDR1 SGHRS, CDR2 YFSETQ. CDR3 residues: CASKEHTGARTEAFF. In DNA form, the CDR3 reads TGCGCCAGCAAAGAACATACAGGGGCGAGGACTGAAGCTTTCTTT.

This clonotype occurred a few times. The chain joins TRBV5-1 to TRBJ2-5; D is unclear. This CDR3 is 15 amino acids long. CDR1 and CDR2 from the germline V gene are SGHRS and YFSETQ. V was clipped by 6 bases and J by 3 bases, with 18 bases between them. In nucleotides, the CDR3 is TGCGCCAGCACCAAGTCGTGGGGATTAGAAGAGACCCAGTACTTC. It is translated as CASTKSWGLEETQYF.

This clonotype appeared many times. The V and J genes are TRBV12-3 or TRBV12-4 and TRBJ2-1; 8 bases match TRBD2. V gave up 1 base and J gave up 10 bases; unmatched junction bases: 6. This CDR3 is built from 14 residues. The CDR3 nucleotides read TGTGCCAGCAGTTTAGGCGGGGGGCCGTCGGAGCAGTTCTTC. Amino acid sequence: CASSLGGGPSEQFF.

This clonotype was observed at least ten times. This chain connects TRBV5-1 to TRBJ1-6, with TRBD1 matching 7 bases. V dropped 1 base and J dropped 7; count of bases not matched to a gene: 2. The CDR3 is made up of 14 amino acids. The germline gives CDR1 SGHRS, CDR2 YFSETQ. The CDR3 protein is CASSLTGENSPLHF. The CDR3 DNA sequence: TGCGCCAGCAGCTTGACAGGGGAGAATTCACCCCTCCACTTT.

This clonotype was seen ten or more times. The rearrangement joins TRBV2 to TRBJ2-1; the D call may be TRBD1 or TRBD2 (5 bases each). Between the trimmed V and J ends, which lost 11 bases and 4 bases, there was a span of 18 bases. This CDR3 comprises 14 residues. CDR1 is SNHLY and CDR2 is FYNNEI in the germline V gene. CDR3 amino acids: CAGDAEVGYNEQFF. CDR3 bases: TGTGCCGGGGACGCAGAGGTCGGTTACAATGAGCAGTTCTTC.